A selection of T cell receptor beta chains follows, all from one sample in a study of early T cells in non-severe SARS-CoV-2 infection. TCRdb analysed the 5' RACE reads with MiXCR anew, one entry per CDR3 protein. The table lists some 71,000 distinct CDR3 sequences, approximately 13% of them singletons. Material for sequencing was whole blood. The origin of the receptors is an adult who was a healthcare worker with PCR-confirmed SARS-CoV-2 infection or an uninfected control (not recorded which). Both conserved end residues are trimmed from each CDR3. Each record gives: V gene, J gene, CDR3 protein.

V gene: TRBV18
J gene: TRBJ2-3
CDR3 protein: ASSPPTGTDTQY

V gene: TRBV20-1
J gene: TRBJ2-3
CDR3 protein: SARDVGLTDTQY

V gene: TRBV18
J gene: TRBJ1-5
CDR3 protein: ASSPERARGQPQH

V gene: TRBV7-9
J gene: TRBJ1-2
CDR3 protein: ASSFADRGWARNGYT

V gene: TRBV29-1
J gene: TRBJ1-1
CDR3 protein: SAAGTGFNTEAF

V gene: TRBV7-8
J gene: TRBJ1-1
CDR3 protein: ASSMGREAEAF

V gene: TRBV20-1
J gene: TRBJ1-1
CDR3 protein: SARSVENEAF

V gene: TRBV29-1
J gene: TRBJ2-3
CDR3 protein: SVADVKGHGLSTNTQY

V gene: TRBV29-1
J gene: TRBJ2-4
CDR3 protein: SVATQDLRNIQY

V gene: TRBV6-6
J gene: TRBJ2-7
CDR3 protein: ASSLTMEAEQY

V gene: TRBV6-5
J gene: TRBJ1-6
CDR3 protein: ASSYRTGTQSPLH

V gene: TRBV19
J gene: TRBJ2-1
CDR3 protein: ASSTIAGGPNEQF

V gene: TRBV29-1
J gene: TRBJ2-3
CDR3 protein: SVGRTVTDTQY

V gene: TRBV12-3/TRBV12-4
J gene: TRBJ2-3
CDR3 protein: ASSPLDTQY

V gene: TRBV2
J gene: TRBJ2-1
CDR3 protein: ASSELAGPRVEQF

V gene: TRBV20-1
J gene: TRBJ1-3
CDR3 protein: SARRDAASGNTIY

V gene: TRBV19
J gene: TRBJ2-5
CDR3 protein: ASSTVDGAGETQY

V gene: TRBV18
J gene: TRBJ2-5
CDR3 protein: ASSPGTTFQETQY

V gene: TRBV2
J gene: TRBJ1-1
CDR3 protein: ASIQGITEAF

V gene: TRBV7-2
J gene: TRBJ2-1
CDR3 protein: ASSSSWGTYNEQF

V gene: TRBV10-3
J gene: TRBJ1-1
CDR3 protein: ATGQGNTEAF

V gene: TRBV28
J gene: TRBJ2-7
CDR3 protein: ASRDAYEQY

V gene: TRBV11-2
J gene: TRBJ1-2
CDR3 protein: ASSLDQLGAGYT

V gene: TRBV28
J gene: TRBJ1-5
CDR3 protein: ASSPQLQGGQPQH

V gene: TRBV5-4
J gene: TRBJ2-1
CDR3 protein: ASSFRTPGEQF

V gene: TRBV6-6
J gene: TRBJ1-2
CDR3 protein: ASSSSTGGGYGYT

V gene: TRBV20-1
J gene: TRBJ2-1
CDR3 protein: SARDSRGQF

V gene: TRBV4-1
J gene: TRBJ1-5
CDR3 protein: ASSQELRNSNQPQH

V gene: TRBV20-1
J gene: TRBJ2-7
CDR3 protein: SARDRTGYEQY

V gene: TRBV10-3
J gene: TRBJ2-1
CDR3 protein: AIGGEGEQF

V gene: TRBV29-1
J gene: TRBJ2-2
CDR3 protein: SVTDRLNTGELF

V gene: TRBV12-3/TRBV12-4
J gene: TRBJ2-3
CDR3 protein: ASSTEREPVTDTQY

V gene: TRBV7-9
J gene: TRBJ1-1
CDR3 protein: ASSFQGVGGAF

V gene: TRBV7-2
J gene: TRBJ1-5
CDR3 protein: ASSAGQPNQPQH

V gene: TRBV6-6
J gene: TRBJ2-7
CDR3 protein: ASSYTGQGYSEQY

V gene: TRBV2
J gene: TRBJ1-5
CDR3 protein: ASSRGLGNQPQH

V gene: TRBV28
J gene: TRBJ2-5
CDR3 protein: ASSLRTGSETQY

V gene: TRBV25-1
J gene: TRBJ1-2
CDR3 protein: ASRFTGGDYGYT

V gene: TRBV19
J gene: TRBJ1-5
CDR3 protein: ASSWTDYSNQPQH